These 30 T cell receptor beta chains came from one sample sequenced in a study of blood T cell repertoires in COVID-19. Here immunoSEQ multiplex PCR was the method, and the copy in TCRdb shows in-frame clones only, minus some. This sample carries around 440,000 clones, 88% of them seen once, and the ten largest clones take about 12%. Specimen: peripheral blood. All receptors derive from a woman aged 45-65 years with COVID-19, enrolled during active disease.

V and J are TRBV2 and TRBJ1-4; 7 bases are shared with TRBD1. The CDR3 sequence is 18 residues long. CDR1 is SNHLY and CDR2 is FYNNEI in the germline V gene. V lost 5 bases and J lost 4; bases outside the gene matches: 16. CDR3 sequence reads: CASSSGTEVSNDNEKLFF. The CDR3 DNA reads as TGTGCCAGCAGTTCCGGGACAGAGGTTTCCAACGATAATGAAAAACTGTTTTTT.

The chain carries TRBV30 and TRBJ2-3, with 8 bases aligning to TRBD2. The CDR3 totals 15 residues. The germline V gene encodes CDR1 GTSNPN and CDR2 SVGIG (reference sequence). J gave up 5 bases and V 3 bases, and 10 bases lay outside the gene matches. CDR3 residues: CAWSPGGGLRDTQYF. The CDR3, as DNA: TGTGCCTGGAGCCCTGGCGGGGGGCTCAGAGATACGCAGTATTTT.

The J gene is TRBJ2-3, the V gene TRBV7-9; 8 bases match TRBD1. CDR3 length: 17 residues. Germline V gene sequence: CDR1 SEHNR, CDR2 FQNEAQ (reference sequence). V gave up 5 bases and J gave up 0 bases; unmatched junction bases: 10. DNA for the CDR3: TGTGCCAGCAGCCTACCCATGGACAGGGCTAGCACAGATACGCAGTATTTT. As protein: CASSLPMDRASTDTQYF.

The CDR3 DNA reads as TGTGCCAGCAGACAGACAGGTTCCTCTGGGGGCTACGAGCAGTACTTC. Translation gives CASRQTGSSGGYEQYF. The rearrangement links TRBV28 to TRBJ2-7; possibly TRBD1 for D (6 bases). Germline assignment: CDR1 MDHEN and CDR2 SYDVKM. The germline V and J ends were trimmed by 6 bases and 3 bases, with 21 bases remaining between them. The CDR3 length is 16 residues.

This clone was counted once. The rearrangement links TRBV7-9 to TRBJ1-2, with a weak D call TRBD1 (5 bases). Germline V gene lookup returns CDR1 SEHNR and CDR2 FQNEAQ (reference sequence). The V and J ends lost 0 bases and 2 bases respectively, with 10 bases between them. The CDR3 runs to 15 residues. CDR3 coding DNA: TGTGCCAGCAGCTTAGCGGGGGGGATAAACTATGGCTACACCTTC. Translating it yields CASSLAGGINYGYTF.

The chain couples TRBV7-9 to TRBJ2-2; 8 bases match TRBD1. Per the germline V gene, CDR1 is SEHNR and CDR2 is FQNEAQ (reference sequence). V was clipped by 5 bases and J by 2 bases; unmatched bases: 7. The CDR3 length is 16 residues. CDR3 region: CASSTRDRKNTGELFF. The CDR3 DNA sequence: TGTGCCAGCAGCACCCGGGACAGGAAAAACACCGGGGAGCTGTTTTTT. Full variable domain (rest looked up from reference TRBV7-9 and TRBJ2-2): DTGVSQNPRHKITKRGQNVTFRCDPISEHNRLYWYRQTLGQGPEFLTYFQNEAQLEKSRLLSDRFSAERPKGSFSTLEIQRTEQGDSAMYLCASSTRDRKNTGELFFGEGSRLTVL.

The chain links TRBV7-9 to TRBJ1-2; weak D call: TRBD1 (5 bases). The germline gives CDR1 SEHNR, CDR2 FQNEAQ (reference sequence). This CDR3 region has 16 residues. The ends were cut back, 4 bases at V and 2 bases at J, with 17 bases in the middle. For the CDR3, the DNA is TGTGCCAGCAGCTGGGGGGTGGAGGGGCCGAACTATGGCTACACCTTC. Protein product: CASSWGVEGPNYGYTF.

V gene TRBV29-1 combines with J gene TRBJ1-2; D is unclear. The CDR3 covers 13 residues. The germline V gene has CDR1 SQVTM and CDR2 ANQGSEA. V was cut by 2 bases and J by 7 bases, with 14 bases left in between. The DNA of the CDR3 is TGCAGCGTTGAAAATTGGGGAACTAGTGGCTACACCTTC. Translation: CSVENWGTSGYTF.

V is TRBV19 and J is TRBJ2-1, with 8 bases aligning to TRBD1. The ends lost 6 bases at V and 1 base at J; junction bases unmatched: 5. This CDR3 spans 15 amino acids. CDR1 is LNHDA, CDR2 SQIVND, per germline (reference sequence). Written as DNA, the CDR3 is TGTGCCAGTAGCCCGGACAGGGCGTCCTACAATGAGCAGTTCTTC. This gives the protein CASSPDRASYNEQFF. The entire variable domain, with the rest obtained from reference TRBV19 and TRBJ2-1, is as follows: DGGITQSPKYLFRKEGQNVTLSCEQNLNHDAMYWYRQDPGQGLRLIYYSQIVNDFQKGDIAEGYSVSREKKESFPLTVTSAQKNPTAFYLCASSPDRASYNEQFFGPGTRLTVL.

In this sample, this clone turned up a few times. Other nucleotide sequences from this sample produce the same CDR3. The chain uses TRBV3-1 (or the pseudogene TRBV3-2) and TRBJ2-7; D unresolved. V was clipped by 4 bases and J by 3 bases, with 10 bases between them. The CDR3 is 13 residues long. CDR1 is LGHDT and CDR2 is YNNKEL in the germline V gene (reference sequence). The CDR3 DNA reads TGTGCCAGCAGCCCGTCAACGGGCTACGAGCAGTACTTC. This gives the protein CASSPSTGYEQYF.

The J gene is TRBJ2-4, the V gene TRBV6-5; D not certain. Trimming pared 6 bases from V and 0 bases from J, leaving 9 bases between. The CDR3 contains 14 residues. Looked up from germline, CDR1 is MNHEY and CDR2 is SVGAGI. DNA for the CDR3: TGTGCCAGCAGAACCCACTTAGCCAAAAACATTCAGTACTTC. It codes for CASRTHLAKNIQYF.

The V gene is TRBV2, the J gene TRBJ1-2; D not certain. Trimming pared 0 bases from V and 7 bases from J, leaving 9 bases between. Germline assignment: CDR1 SNHLY and CDR2 FYNNEI. The CDR3 has 13 residues. The CDR3 DNA follows: TGTGCCAGCAGTGAAGCGGAGGTTCGTGGCTACACCTTC. It yields the protein CASSEAEVRGYTF. The full variable domain, in which reference TRBV2 and TRBJ1-2 provide the parts outside the CDR3, is EPEVTQTPSHQVTQMGQEVILRCVPISNHLYFYWYRQILGQKVEFLVSFYNNEISEKSEIFDDQFSVERPDGSNFTLKIRSTKLEDSAMYFCASSEAEVRGYTFGSGTRLTVV.

The chain has TRBV5-6 and TRBJ2-6; D not resolved. CDR3 length: 17 residues. CDR1 SGHDT and CDR2 YYEEEE come from the germline V gene. Trimming left V 0 bases short and J 0 bases short, with 10 bases between. CDR3 region: CASSLGTLSSGANVLTF. DNA for the CDR3: TGTGCCAGCAGCTTGGGCACCCTTAGCTCTGGGGCCAACGTCCTGACTTTC.

The V gene is TRBV10-3, the J gene TRBJ2-1, with TRBD2 identical over 8 bases. The CDR3 sequence is 13 residues long. V lost 10 bases and J lost 7; bases outside the gene matches: 9. Per germline, CDR1 ENHRY and CDR2 SYGVKD. The CDR3 nucleotides are TGTGCCACCTTGGCGGGGGGTAGAAATGAGCAGTTCTTC. Protein sequence: CATLAGGRNEQFF.

The chain uses TRBV7-9 and TRBJ1-3; tentative D call: TRBD1 (5 bases). V was cut by 5 bases and J by 1 base, with 12 bases left in between. Germline values: CDR1 SEHNR, CDR2 FQNEAQ (reference sequence). The CDR3 has 15 residues. CDR3 sequence reads: CASSPLGGSGNTIYF. The CDR3 DNA is TGTGCCAGCAGCCCCCTCGGGGGTTCTGGAAACACCATATATTTT.

This chain connects TRBV11-2 to TRBJ2-7; 7 bases match TRBD2. V shed 5 bases and J 7 bases; nucleotides not matched to a gene: 14. CDR3 length: 15 amino acids. Germline loops: CDR1 SGHAT, CDR2 FQNNGV. CDR3 sequence reads: CASSLEGRGRGEQYF. The CDR3 bases are TGTGCCAGCAGCCTCGAGGGGAGGGGCCGGGGTGAGCAGTACTTC.

The CDR3 DNA reads as TGTGCCAGCAGCTACCCCCAGGGGGGTGGCTACACCTTC. As protein: CASSYPQGGGYTF. The chain couples TRBV7-9 to TRBJ1-2; 7 bases are shared with TRBD1. The CDR3 length is 13 residues. Per the germline V gene, CDR1 is SEHNR and CDR2 is FQNEAQ (reference sequence). The V segment lost 4 bases and the J segment 7 bases; nucleotides outside the gene matches: 6.

The chain couples TRBV5-5 to TRBJ1-1, with D perhaps matching TRBD1 (5 bases). Germline V lookup: CDR1 SGHKS, CDR2 YYEKEE (reference sequence). There are 18 residues in the CDR3. The germline V and J ends were trimmed by 0 bases and 2 bases, with 20 bases remaining between them. The CDR3, as DNA: TGTGCCAGCAGCTTGGGGACGATGTTATTGACAGACAACACTGAAGCTTTCTTT. Amino acids: CASSLGTMLLTDNTEAFF.

The V gene is TRBV2, the J gene TRBJ1-1, with D perhaps TRBD1 (5 bases). The germline V gene has CDR1 SNHLY and CDR2 FYNNEI. This CDR3 contains 15 residues. Trimming shortened V by 3 bases and J by 10 bases, and 21 bases separated the two germline ends. The CDR3 coding sequence is TGTGCCAGCAGTGATACCGAAGGGGAGGGTACGATAGCTTTCTTT. Residues: CASSDTEGEGTIAFF.

As DNA, the CDR3 is TGTGCCAGCAGCTTAGACGGGGGGCCTTTCAATGAGCAGTTCTTC. Translated: CASSLDGGPFNEQFF. The chain employs TRBV7-9 and TRBJ2-1, with D possibly matching TRBD2 (7 bases). The CDR3 length is 15 residues. CDR1 is SEHNR, CDR2 FQNEAQ, per germline (reference sequence). V lost 1 base and J 6 bases, leaving 13 bases between the germline ends.

The CDR3 sequence is CASSEDVVTQYF. As DNA, the CDR3 is TGTGCCAGCAGTGAAGACGTAGTCACGCAGTATTTT. The V call is TRBV6-1, the J call TRBJ2-3; D gene ambiguous. Trimming took off 1 base at V and 9 bases at J, with 8 bases between the two ends. The CDR3 loop spans 12 amino acids. Germline CDR1 and CDR2: MNHNS and SASEGT.

This clone was observed once. V and J are TRBV24-1 and TRBJ2-3; tentative D call: TRBD1 (6 bases). Trimming shortened V by 4 bases and J by 5 bases, and 21 bases separated the two germline ends. The CDR3 length is 17 residues. Germline CDR1 KGHDR, CDR2 SFDVKD. This CDR3 is CATSEFASGKGGDTQYF. In DNA, the CDR3 is TGTGCCACCAGTGAGTTTGCCAGCGGAAAAGGGGGAGATACGCAGTATTTT.

The gene calls are TRBV11-2 and TRBJ1-2; 8 bases match TRBD1. The V gene end was trimmed by 3 bases and the J gene end by 5 bases; junction bases not matched to a gene: 8. Germline CDR1 is SGHAT and CDR2 is FQNNGV. CDR3 length: 15 amino acids. CDR3 amino acids: CASSFGQGGGYGYTF. CDR3 nucleotides: TGTGCCAGCAGCTTCGGACAGGGAGGGGGGTATGGCTACACCTTC. The full variable domain, its missing parts supplied by reference TRBV11-2 and TRBJ1-2, is EAGVAQSPRYKIIEKRQSVAFWCNPISGHATLYWYQQILGQGPKLLIQFQNNGVVDDSQLPKDRFSAERLKGVDSTLKIQPAKLEDSAVYLCASSFGQGGGYGYTFGSGTRLTVV.

This clone was seen a handful of times. V is TRBV6-5 and J is TRBJ2-3; tentatively, D is TRBD1 (6 bases). Deletions cut 6 bases from V and 3 bases from J, with 7 bases between. The CDR3 is 12 residues long. In germline, CDR1 is MNHEY, CDR2 SVGAGI. Here the CDR3 DNA reads TGTGCCAGCAGGCAGGGGACAGATACGCAGTATTTT. Amino acid sequence: CASRQGTDTQYF.

This clone was counted a few times. The V gene is TRBV30, the J gene TRBJ2-2; TRBD2 matches 15 bases. The CDR3 has 16 amino acids. The junction had 8 bases not matched to a gene; V was cut back by 6 bases and J by 6 bases. Germline CDR1 reads GTSNPN; CDR2 reads SVGIG (reference sequence). The CDR3 region has the DNA TGTGCCTGTGGACTAGCGGGGGGGCTGAGTGCCGGGGAGCTGTTTTTT. It yields the protein CACGLAGGLSAGELFF.

The rearrangement links TRBV19 to TRBJ1-4; TRBD1 matches at 8 bases. The CDR3 runs to 15 residues. Losses at the gene ends were 3 bases for V and 7 bases for J; bases not matched to a gene: 7. The V gene's germline CDR1 is LNHDA and CDR2 SQIVND (reference sequence). The CDR3 region is CASSMARGHSEKLFF. The DNA for the CDR3 is TGTGCCAGTAGTATGGCCAGGGGGCATAGTGAAAAACTGTTTTTT.

The rearrangement links TRBV12-3 or TRBV12-4 to TRBJ1-2; D might be TRBD1 (6 bases). CDR3 length: 13 residues. V lost 6 bases, J lost 4 bases, and 12 bases lay in between. CDR3 nucleotide sequence: TGTGCCAGCAGGATACAGGGCTCCTATGGCTACACCTTC. Its protein product is CASRIQGSYGYTF.

The chain is built from TRBV28 and TRBJ1-5, with 7 bases identical to TRBD1. Germline CDR1 reads MDHEN; CDR2 reads SYDVKM. The CDR3 spans 15 residues. V shed 6 bases and J 5 bases; nucleotides not matched to a gene: 10. The chain's CDR3 is CASREQGPLYQPQHF. In nucleotides, the CDR3 is TGTGCCAGCAGGGAACAGGGGCCCCTCTATCAGCCCCAGCATTTT.

The gene calls are TRBV23-1 and TRBJ2-1; D may be TRBD2 (6 bases). TRBV23-1 is an ORF, with its function uncertain. Between the trimmed V and J ends, which lost 5 bases and 4 bases, there was a span of 18 bases. This CDR3 region has 16 residues. Here the CDR3 reads CASSEGLERVYNEQFF. As DNA, the CDR3 is TGCGCCAGCAGTGAAGGGTTGGAGCGGGTATACAATGAGCAGTTCTTC.

The J gene is TRBJ1-2, the V gene TRBV19, with D perhaps TRBD1 (6 bases). This CDR3 has 14 residues. V was cut by 7 bases and J by 4 bases, with 16 bases left in between. CDR1 is LNHDA and CDR2 is SQIVND in the germline V gene (reference sequence). The CDR3 here is CASTERGGGYGYTF. In nucleotides, the CDR3 is TGTGCCAGTACCGAAAGGGGGGGCGGCTATGGCTACACCTTC.